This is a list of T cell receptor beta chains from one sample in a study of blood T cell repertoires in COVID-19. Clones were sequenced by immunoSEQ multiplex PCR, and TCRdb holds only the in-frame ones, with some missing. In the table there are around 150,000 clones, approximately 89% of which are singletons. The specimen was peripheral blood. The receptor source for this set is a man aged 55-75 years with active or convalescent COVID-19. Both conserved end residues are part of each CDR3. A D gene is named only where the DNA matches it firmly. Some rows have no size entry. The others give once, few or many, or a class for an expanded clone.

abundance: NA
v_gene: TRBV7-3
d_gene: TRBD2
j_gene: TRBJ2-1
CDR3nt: TGTGCCAGCAGCCCCGAAGCGGGAGGGCCGAATGAGCAGTTCTTC
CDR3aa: CASSPEAGGPNEQFF

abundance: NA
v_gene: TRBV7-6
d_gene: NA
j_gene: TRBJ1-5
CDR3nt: TGTGCCAGCAGCTTAGGGGGGGGAGGCAATCAGCCCCAGCATTTT
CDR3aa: CASSLGGGGNQPQHF

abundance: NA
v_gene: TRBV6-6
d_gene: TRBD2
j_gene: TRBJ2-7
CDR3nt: TGTGCCAGCAGATCCGGGACTAGCGGAGCCTACGAGCAGTACTTC
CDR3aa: CASRSGTSGAYEQYF

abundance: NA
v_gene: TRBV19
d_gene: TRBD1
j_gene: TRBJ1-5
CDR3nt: TGTGCCAGTAGTACCACAGGGGTAGGACAGCCCCAGCATTTT
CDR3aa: CASSTTGVGQPQHF

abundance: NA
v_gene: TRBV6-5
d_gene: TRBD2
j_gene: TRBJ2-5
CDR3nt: TGTGCCAGCAGTTACTCGAATGCGGGAGGGAGAGAGACCCAGTACTTC
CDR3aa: CASSYSNAGGRETQYF

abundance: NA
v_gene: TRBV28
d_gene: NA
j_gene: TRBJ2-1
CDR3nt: TGTGCCAGCAGACAAGCGGAGGGCTCCTACAATGAGCAGTTCTTC
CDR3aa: CASRQAEGSYNEQFF

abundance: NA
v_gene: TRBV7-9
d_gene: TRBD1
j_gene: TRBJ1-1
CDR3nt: TGTGCCAGCAGCCCAGGACAGGAAAACACTGAAGCTTTCTTT
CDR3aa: CASSPGQENTEAFF

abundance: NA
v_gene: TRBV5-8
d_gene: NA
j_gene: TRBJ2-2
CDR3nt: TGTGCCAGCAGCTTGGGGCAGGTCGGGGAGCTGTTTTTT
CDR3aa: CASSLGQVGELFF

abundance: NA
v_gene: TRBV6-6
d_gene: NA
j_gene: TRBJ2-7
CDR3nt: TGTGCCAGCAGGTCAGATCTCTACGAGCAGTACTTC
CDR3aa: CASRSDLYEQYF

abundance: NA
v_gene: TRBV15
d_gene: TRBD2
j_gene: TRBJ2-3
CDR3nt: TGTGCCACCAGCAGAGCCCTGCTAGGAGCGGGAGTGCAAGATACGCAGTATTTT
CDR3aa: CATSRALLGAGVQDTQYF

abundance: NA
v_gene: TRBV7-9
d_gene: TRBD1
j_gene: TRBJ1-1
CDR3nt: TGTGCCAGCAGCTTTGGACAGGGGATCACTGAAGCTTTCTTT
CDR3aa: CASSFGQGITEAFF

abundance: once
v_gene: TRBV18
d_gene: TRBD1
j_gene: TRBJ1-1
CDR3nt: TGTGCCAGCTCACCCCATCAGGGACAGGGGTACACTGAAGCTTTCTTT
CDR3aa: CASSPHQGQGYTEAFF

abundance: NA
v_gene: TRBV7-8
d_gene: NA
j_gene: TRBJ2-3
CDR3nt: TGTGCCAGCAGCTTAGCTCTCCTTTCTCAGGGAGATACGCAGTATTTT
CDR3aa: CASSLALLSQGDTQYF

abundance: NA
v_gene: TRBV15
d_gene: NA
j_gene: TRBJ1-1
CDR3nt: TGTGCCACCAGCAGAGATAGGGGATTGAACACTGAAGCTTTCTTT
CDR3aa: CATSRDRGLNTEAFF

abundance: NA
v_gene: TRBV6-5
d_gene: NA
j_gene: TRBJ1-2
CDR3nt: TGTGCCAGCAGTAAACGGGGGGGGCATAGCTATGGCTACACCTTC
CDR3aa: CASSKRGGHSYGYTF

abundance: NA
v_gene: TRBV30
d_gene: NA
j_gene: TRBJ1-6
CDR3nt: TGTGCCTGGACACCGGGACAAGCTAAGTCACCCCTCCACTTT
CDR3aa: CAWTPGQAKSPLHF

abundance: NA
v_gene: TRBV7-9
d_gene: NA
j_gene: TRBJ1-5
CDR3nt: TGTGCCAGCAGCTTAGGAGGGTACGGCGGTCAGCCCCAGCATTTT
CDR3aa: CASSLGGYGGQPQHF

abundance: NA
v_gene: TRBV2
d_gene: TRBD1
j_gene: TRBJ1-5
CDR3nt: TGTGCCAGCAGTGGACAGGGGGAAAGCAATCAGCCCCAGCATTTT
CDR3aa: CASSGQGESNQPQHF

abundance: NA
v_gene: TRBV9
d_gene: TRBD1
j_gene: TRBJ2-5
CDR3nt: TGTGCCAGCAGCGTAGGACCGACAGGGGGACGTGAGACCCAGTACTTC
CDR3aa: CASSVGPTGGRETQYF

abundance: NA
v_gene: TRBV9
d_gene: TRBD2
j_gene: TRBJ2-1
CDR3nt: TGTGCCAGCAGGGGGGGAGCTAGCGGGAGTCACAATGAGCAGTTCTTC
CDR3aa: CASRGGASGSHNEQFF

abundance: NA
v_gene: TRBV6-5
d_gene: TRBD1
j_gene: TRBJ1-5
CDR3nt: TGTGCCAGCAGTCGAGGGGACAGGGTCCAGCCCCAGCATTTT
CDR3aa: CASSRGDRVQPQHF

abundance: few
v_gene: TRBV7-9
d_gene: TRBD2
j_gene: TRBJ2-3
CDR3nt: TGTGCCAGCAGGCAGGGGCCCAGAGCGGGAGATAAAGATACGCAGTATTTT
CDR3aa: CASRQGPRAGDKDTQYF

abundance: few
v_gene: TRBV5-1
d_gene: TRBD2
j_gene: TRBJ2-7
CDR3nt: TGCGCCAGCAGCCCGACCGGTCTAGCGGGCTACGAGCAGTACTTC
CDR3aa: CASSPTGLAGYEQYF

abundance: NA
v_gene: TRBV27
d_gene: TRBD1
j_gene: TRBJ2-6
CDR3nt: TGTGCCAGCAGAGAGACAGGGGGCCGGTCTGGGGCCAACGTCCTGACTTTC
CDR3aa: CASRETGGRSGANVLTF

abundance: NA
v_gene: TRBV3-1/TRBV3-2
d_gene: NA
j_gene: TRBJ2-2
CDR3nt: TGTGCCAGCAGTCTCGGACAGCACACCGGGGAGCTGTTTTTT
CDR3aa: CASSLGQHTGELFF

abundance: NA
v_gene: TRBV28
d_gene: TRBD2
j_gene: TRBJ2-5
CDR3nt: TGTGCCAGCAGGTTCATAGCGGGAGATGAAGAGACCCAGTACTTC
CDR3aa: CASRFIAGDEETQYF

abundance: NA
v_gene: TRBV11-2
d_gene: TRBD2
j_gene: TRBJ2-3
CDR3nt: TGTGCCAGCAGCTTAAATCTAGCGGGGAAAGATACGCAGTATTTT
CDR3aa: CASSLNLAGKDTQYF

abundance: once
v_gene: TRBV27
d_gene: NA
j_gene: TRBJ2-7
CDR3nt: TGTGCCAGCAGTTTTCTGGGGGCAGGGGAATTCTACGAGCAGTACTTC
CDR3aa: CASSFLGAGEFYEQYF

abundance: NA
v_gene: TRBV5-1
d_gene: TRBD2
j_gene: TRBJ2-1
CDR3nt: TGCGCCAGCAGCTTGGAAAGCGGGAGTGGGCATGAGCAGTTCTTC
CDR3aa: CASSLESGSGHEQFF

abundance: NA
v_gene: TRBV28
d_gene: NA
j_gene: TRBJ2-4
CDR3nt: TGTGCCAGCAGTTTTTTCGGGTCCAGCCTAGCCAAAAACATTCAGTACTTC
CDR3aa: CASSFFGSSLAKNIQYF

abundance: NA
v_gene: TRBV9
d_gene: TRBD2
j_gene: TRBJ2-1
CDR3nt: TGTGCCAGCAGCGCCGGGTCTAGCGGGTTTAATGAGCAGTTCTTC
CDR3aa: CASSAGSSGFNEQFF

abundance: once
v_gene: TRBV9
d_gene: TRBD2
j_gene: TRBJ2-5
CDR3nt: TGTGCCAGCAGCGTAGGTCGAGCGGGAGAAGAGACCCAGTACTTC
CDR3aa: CASSVGRAGEETQYF

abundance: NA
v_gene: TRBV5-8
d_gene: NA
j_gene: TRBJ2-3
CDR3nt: TGTGCCAGCAGGGTGAGCTCGACAGATACGCAGTATTTT
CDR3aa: CASRVSSTDTQYF

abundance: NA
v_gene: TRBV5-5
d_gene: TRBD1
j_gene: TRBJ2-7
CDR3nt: TGTGCCAGCAGCCTAAGGCCTGGACAGGGCTACGAGCAGTACTTC
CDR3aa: CASSLRPGQGYEQYF

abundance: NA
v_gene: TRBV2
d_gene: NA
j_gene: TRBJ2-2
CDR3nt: TGTGCCAGCAGAACAGGGAACACCGGGGAGCTGTTTTTT
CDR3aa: CASRTGNTGELFF

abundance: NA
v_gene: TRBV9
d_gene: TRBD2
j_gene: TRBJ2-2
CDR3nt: TGTGCCAGCAGCCGTGGGCTAGCGGGAGAGATCGGGGAGCTGTTTTTT
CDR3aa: CASSRGLAGEIGELFF

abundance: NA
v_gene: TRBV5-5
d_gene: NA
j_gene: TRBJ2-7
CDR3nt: TGTGCCAGCAGCTCCTCCGGACTCCCTAGCGAGCAGTACTTC
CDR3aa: CASSSSGLPSEQYF

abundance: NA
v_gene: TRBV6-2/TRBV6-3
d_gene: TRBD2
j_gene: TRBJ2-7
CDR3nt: TGTGCCAGCAGTTCGACTAGCGGCTCCTACGAGCAGTACTTC
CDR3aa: CASSSTSGSYEQYF

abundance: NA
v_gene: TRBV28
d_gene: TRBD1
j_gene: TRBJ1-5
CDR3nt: TGTGCCAGCAAACTGACAGGGTGGCAGCCCCAGCATTTT
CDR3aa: CASKLTGWQPQHF

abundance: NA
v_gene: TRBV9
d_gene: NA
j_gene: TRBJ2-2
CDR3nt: TGTGCCAGCAATGCAAGGGGGGGCCCTAACACCGGGGAGCTGTTTTTT
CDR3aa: CASNARGGPNTGELFF

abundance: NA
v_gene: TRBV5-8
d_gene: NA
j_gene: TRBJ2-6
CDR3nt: TGTGCCAGCAGACGCCTAGGTTCGAACTCTGGGGCCAACGTCCTGACTTTC
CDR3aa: CASRRLGSNSGANVLTF

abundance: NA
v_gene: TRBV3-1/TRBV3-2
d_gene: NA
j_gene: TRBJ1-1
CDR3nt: TGTGCCAGCACCACACCGGGGTTAGGGACTGAAGCTTTCTTT
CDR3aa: CASTTPGLGTEAFF

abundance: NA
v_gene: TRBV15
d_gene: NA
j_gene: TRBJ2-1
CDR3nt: TGTGCCACCAGCAGAGACACGGGATGGAATGAGCAGTTCTTC
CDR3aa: CATSRDTGWNEQFF

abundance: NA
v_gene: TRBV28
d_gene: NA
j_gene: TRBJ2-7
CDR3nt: TGTGCCAGCAGTTTGAAGAGAGCCTACGAGCAGTACTTC
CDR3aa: CASSLKRAYEQYF

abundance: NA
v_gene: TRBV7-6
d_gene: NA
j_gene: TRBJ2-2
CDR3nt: TGTGCCAGCGCTGCAGGGGTAGGCACCGGGGAGCTGTTTTTT
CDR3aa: CASAAGVGTGELFF

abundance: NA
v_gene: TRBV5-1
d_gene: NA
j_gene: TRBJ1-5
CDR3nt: TGCGCCAGCAGCTTGGTCACAGGGCTTCAGCCCCAGCATTTT
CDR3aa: CASSLVTGLQPQHF

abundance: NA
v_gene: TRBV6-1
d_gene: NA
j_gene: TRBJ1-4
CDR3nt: TGTGCCAGCAGTGAAAGAAACAGCATTAATGAAAAACTGTTTTTT
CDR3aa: CASSERNSINEKLFF

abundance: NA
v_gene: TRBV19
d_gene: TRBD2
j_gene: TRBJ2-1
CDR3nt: TGTGCCAGTAGTATAGTGACTAGCGGGAGCCATGAGCAGTTCTTC
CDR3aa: CASSIVTSGSHEQFF

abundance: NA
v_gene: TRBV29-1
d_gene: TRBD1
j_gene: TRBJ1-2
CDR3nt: TGCAGCGTTGAAGATGTCCTGCGGACAGGAAGCTATGGCTACACCTTC
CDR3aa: CSVEDVLRTGSYGYTF

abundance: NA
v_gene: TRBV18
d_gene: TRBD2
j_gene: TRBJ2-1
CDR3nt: TGTGCCAGCTCACCCGTAGCGGGAGGGCCCTACAATGAGCAGTTCTTC
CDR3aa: CASSPVAGGPYNEQFF

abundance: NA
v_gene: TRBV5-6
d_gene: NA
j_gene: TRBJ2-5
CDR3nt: TGTGCCAGCAGCTTGGCGATTTTCAGGGCCCCGTACTTC
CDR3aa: CASSLAIFRAPYF

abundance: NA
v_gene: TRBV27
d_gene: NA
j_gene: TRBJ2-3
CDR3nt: TGTGCCAGCACCCATTACGGCGGGAGCACAGATACGCAGTATTTT
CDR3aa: CASTHYGGSTDTQYF

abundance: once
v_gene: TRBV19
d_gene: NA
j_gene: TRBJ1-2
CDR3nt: TGTGCCAGTAGTATGGGGCTTCTTACTAACTATGGCTACACCTTC
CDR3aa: CASSMGLLTNYGYTF

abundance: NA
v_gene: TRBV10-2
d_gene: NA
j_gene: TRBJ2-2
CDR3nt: TGCGCCAGCAGTAGCGGAGTGAACACCGGGGAGCTGTTTTTT
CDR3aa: CASSSGVNTGELFF

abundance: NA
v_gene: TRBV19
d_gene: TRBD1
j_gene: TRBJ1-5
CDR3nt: TGTGCCAGTACCCGGGACAGGCTTAGCAATCAGCCCCAGCATTTT
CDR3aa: CASTRDRLSNQPQHF

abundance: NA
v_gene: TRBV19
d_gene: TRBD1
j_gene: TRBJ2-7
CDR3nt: TGTGCCAGTAGTGCACGACAGGGTGACGAGCAGTACTTC
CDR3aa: CASSARQGDEQYF

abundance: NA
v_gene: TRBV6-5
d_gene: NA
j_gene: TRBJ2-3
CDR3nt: TGTGCCAGCAGGAGGCAGGGTGGCACAGATACGCAGTATTTT
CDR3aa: CASRRQGGTDTQYF

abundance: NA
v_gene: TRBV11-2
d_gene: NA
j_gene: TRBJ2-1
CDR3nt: TGTGCCAGCAGCTTGGTGGGGGGGGCGCCGCAGTTCTTC
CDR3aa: CASSLVGGAPQFF

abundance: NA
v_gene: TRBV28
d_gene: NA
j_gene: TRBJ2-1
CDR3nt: TGTGCCAGCAGCCAACGGGGGGCCGGAAACAATGAGCAGTTCTTC
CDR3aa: CASSQRGAGNNEQFF